Listed below are T cell receptor beta chains from one sample, sequenced in a study of neurological immune-mediated disorders. Each CDR3 protein gets one entry after TCRdb re-called the 5' RACE reads with MiXCR. The sample has around 130,000 distinct CDR3 sequences; roughly 3.2% are singletons. Sequencing was done on a sample of PBMCs. All receptors come from a woman younger than 45 with multiple sclerosis. CDR3s include the opening cysteine and the closing phenylalanine or tryptophan. The D gene is left open where the match is weak. Clone sizes are given selectively: once, few, many, or a class where the clone is expanded.

>TRBJ1-2|many|TRBV7-2|.
CASSLEVAYGYTF
TGTGCCAGCAGCTTAGAGGTAGCATATGGCTACACCTTC
>TRBJ1-1|.|TRBV4-3|.
CASSQKGGTRAFF
TGCGCCAGCAGCCAAAAGGGGGGGACGCGGGCTTTCTTT
>TRBJ2-7|many|TRBV4-3|TRBD2
CASSHHASGATYEQYF
TGCGCCAGCAGCCATCACGCTAGCGGGGCAACCTACGAGCAGTACTTC
>TRBJ1-4|many|TRBV5-6|TRBD1
CASSLGMSGTGLEKLFF
TGTGCCAGCAGCTTGGGGATGTCCGGGACAGGGTTGGAAAAACTGTTTTTT
>TRBJ1-6|.|TRBV25-1|.
CASSEIVGPSTLNF
TGTGCCAGCAGTGAAATTGTGGGGCCTTCAACCCTCAACTTT
>TRBJ2-7|many|TRBV20-1|TRBD1
CSASTDRLYEQYF
TGCAGTGCTAGCACGGACAGGCTGTACGAGCAGTACTTC
>TRBJ1-1|many|TRBV20-1|TRBD1
CSATAGQGGHTEAFF
TGCAGTGCTACAGCAGGACAGGGCGGTCACACTGAAGCTTTCTTT
>TRBJ2-5|many|TRBV7-8|.
CASSLVTETQYF
TGTGCCAGCAGCTTGGTAACAGAGACCCAGTACTTC
>TRBJ2-1|many|TRBV5-1|.
CASGYRGEQFF
TGCGCCAGCGGTTATAGAGGGGAGCAGTTCTTC
>TRBJ1-1|few|TRBV29-1|.
CSVVATEAFF
TGCAGCGTTGTTGCCACTGAAGCTTTCTTT
>TRBJ2-7|many|TRBV5-1|TRBD1
CASSPGQGLYEQYF
TGCGCCAGCAGCCCGGGACAGGGACTCTACGAGCAGTACTTC
>TRBJ2-6|many|TRBV20-1|.
CSARVPGSGSGANVLTF
TGCAGTGCTAGAGTGCCAGGTTCAGGGTCTGGGGCCAACGTCCTGACTTTC
>TRBJ1-1|many|TRBV27|.
CASRTIFRRNTEAFF
TGTGCCAGCAGGACAATATTTCGAAGGAACACTGAAGCTTTCTTT
>TRBJ2-6|.|TRBV7-2|.
CASSLAGGVLGANVLTF
TGTGCCAGCAGCTTAGCGGGGGGAGTCCTGGGGGCCAACGTCCTGACTTTC
>TRBJ2-7|many|TRBV19|TRBD1
CASRSGGTGTYEQYF
TGTGCCAGTAGATCTGGCGGGACAGGTACCTACGAGCAGTACTTC
>TRBJ1-4|many|TRBV5-1|.
CASSLSGATNEKLFF
TGCGCCAGCAGCTTGTCAGGAGCAACTAATGAAAAACTGTTTTTT
>TRBJ1-2|many|TRBV4-3|.
CASSQDAATIYGYTF
TGCGCCAGCAGCCAAGATGCAGCGACGATCTATGGCTACACCTTC
>TRBJ2-5|medium-sized|TRBV7-2|.
CASSYMDRSQETQYF
TGTGCCAGCAGCTACATGGACAGATCCCAAGAGACCCAGTACTTC
>TRBJ2-5|many|TRBV4-3|TRBD1
CASSREYRGQETQYF
TGCGCCAGCAGCCGAGAATACAGGGGGCAAGAGACCCAGTACTTC
>TRBJ2-1|many|TRBV27|TRBD2
CASSPWGGLEYNEQFF
TGTGCCAGCAGTCCGTGGGGGGGACTAGAGTACAATGAGCAGTTCTTC
>TRBJ1-2|many|TRBV20-1|TRBD1
CSASPGQGSYGYTF
TGCAGTGCTAGCCCCGGACAGGGATCCTATGGCTACACCTTC
>TRBJ1-1|many|TRBV5-1|.
CASSLVYGTEAFF
TGCGCCAGCAGCTTGGTATACGGCACTGAAGCTTTCTTT
>TRBJ1-1|many|TRBV11-2|TRBD1
CASSLGGGRQGNTEAFF
TGTGCCAGCAGCTTAGGCGGTGGCCGACAGGGTAACACTGAAGCTTTCTTT
>TRBJ1-4|many|TRBV20-1|.
CSAPSRTPGANEKLFF
TGCAGTGCCCCGAGCCGGACCCCCGGAGCTAATGAAAAACTGTTTTTT
>TRBJ2-3|many|TRBV20-1|.
CSAAEVRTSTDTQYF
TGCAGTGCCGCGGAGGTCCGAACTAGCACAGATACGCAGTATTTT
>TRBJ1-1|many|TRBV5-1|.
CASKPGDISNTEAFF
TGCGCCAGCAAGCCAGGGGATATTTCGAACACTGAAGCTTTCTTT
>TRBJ1-1|many|TRBV20-1|.
CSADRAAGDTEAFF
TGCAGTGCTGACCGGGCCGCAGGGGACACTGAAGCTTTCTTT
>TRBJ2-1|many|TRBV11-2|.
CASSPGPLEQFF
TGTGCCAGCAGCCCCGGGCCCCTGGAGCAGTTCTTC
>TRBJ1-1|many|TRBV20-1|.
CSAAPVAGNTEAFF
TGCAGTGCTGCCCCCGTTGCGGGAAACACTGAAGCTTTCTTT
>TRBJ2-7|many|TRBV6-2/TRBV6-3|.
CASSPVHHEQYF
TGTGCCAGCAGCCCGGTTCACCACGAGCAGTACTTC
>TRBJ2-1|many|TRBV29-1|.
CSVARWDEQFF
TGCAGCGTTGCTAGATGGGATGAGCAGTTCTTC
>TRBJ1-1|many|TRBV20-1|.
CSALGGFDAEAFF
TGCAGTGCCCTGGGAGGGTTTGACGCTGAAGCTTTCTTT
>TRBJ1-3|many|TRBV12-3/TRBV12-4|TRBD1
CASSSGQGAGNTIYF
TGTGCCAGCAGTTCGGGACAGGGGGCGGGAAACACCATATATTTT
>TRBJ2-2|few|TRBV4-3|TRBD1
CASSQVWGQAGELFF
TGCGCCAGCAGCCAAGTCTGGGGACAGGCCGGGGAGCTGTTTTTT
>TRBJ1-5|many|TRBV27|.
CASSLSRGSNQPQHF
TGTGCCAGCAGTTTATCACGGGGTAGCAATCAGCCCCAGCATTTT
>TRBJ2-5|many|TRBV5-1|.
CASSTRDRARETQYF
TGCGCCAGCAGCACCCGGGACCGCGCACGGGAGACCCAGTACTTC
>TRBJ1-6|many|TRBV2|.
CASQEAPGPPLHF
TGTGCCAGCCAAGAGGCTCCAGGGCCACCCCTCCACTTT
>TRBJ2-3|many|TRBV29-1|TRBD2
CSVTTSGGGTDTQYF
TGCAGCGTGACTACTAGCGGGGGGGGCACAGATACGCAGTATTTT
>TRBJ2-5|many|TRBV6-5|.
CASTSSDQETQYF
TGTGCCAGCACCTCGTCGGATCAAGAGACCCAGTACTTC
>TRBJ1-1|many|TRBV20-1|.
CSATEALSAEAFF
TGCAGTGCTACAGAAGCTCTTTCCGCTGAAGCTTTCTTT
>TRBJ1-1|many|TRBV20-1|.
CSGPIGGENTEAFF
TGCAGTGGCCCTATTGGTGGGGAGAACACTGAAGCTTTCTTT
>TRBJ2-2|.|TRBV2|.
CASSEKSSGAGELFF
TGTGCCAGCAGTGAAAAGTCGTCGGGGGCCGGGGAGCTGTTTTTT
>TRBJ2-1|many|TRBV5-1|.
CASSSGTPNNEQFF
TGCGCCAGCAGCTCCGGGACACCTAACAATGAGCAGTTCTTC
>TRBJ2-7|many|TRBV7-9|.
CASSPPIPTEGYEQYF
TGTGCCAGCAGCCCACCGATCCCGACAGAAGGCTACGAGCAGTACTTC
>TRBJ1-2|many|TRBV6-5|.
CATGVDYGYTF
TGTGCCACCGGGGTGGACTATGGCTACACCTTC
>TRBJ1-5|many|TRBV29-1|TRBD1
CSVGTGQGNQPQHF
TGCAGCGTTGGGACCGGACAGGGCAATCAGCCCCAGCATTTT
>TRBJ1-1|many|TRBV12-3/TRBV12-4|.
CASSFHSPNTEAFF
TGTGCCAGCAGTTTTCATTCGCCGAACACTGAAGCTTTCTTT
>TRBJ1-5|many|TRBV7-2|.
CASSPAGSSNQPQHF
TGTGCCAGCAGCCCAGCGGGCAGCAGCAATCAGCCCCAGCATTTT